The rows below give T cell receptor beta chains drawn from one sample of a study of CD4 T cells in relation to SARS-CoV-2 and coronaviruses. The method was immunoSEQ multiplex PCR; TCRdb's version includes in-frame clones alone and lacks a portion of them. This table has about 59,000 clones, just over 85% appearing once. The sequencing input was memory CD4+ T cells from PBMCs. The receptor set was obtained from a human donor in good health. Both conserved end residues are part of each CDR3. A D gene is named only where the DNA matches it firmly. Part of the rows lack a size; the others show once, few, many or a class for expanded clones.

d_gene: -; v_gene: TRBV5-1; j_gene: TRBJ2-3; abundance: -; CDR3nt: TGCGCCAGCAGCATCGATCTACACCACACAGATACGCAGTATTTT; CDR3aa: CASSIDLHHTDTQYF
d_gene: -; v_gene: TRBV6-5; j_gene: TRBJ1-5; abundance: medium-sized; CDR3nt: TGTGCCAGCAGTATGGGGGCGGGGGGCAATCAGCCCCAGCATTTT; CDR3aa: CASSMGAGGNQPQHF
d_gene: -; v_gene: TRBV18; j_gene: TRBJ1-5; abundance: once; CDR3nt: TGTGCCAGCTCACCACCAGGGGGGGGACCTAGCAATCAGCCCCAGCATTTT; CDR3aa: CASSPPGGGPSNQPQHF
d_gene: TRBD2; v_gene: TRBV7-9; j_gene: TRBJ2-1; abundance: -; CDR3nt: TGTGCCAGCAGCTCAACTAGCGGGAGAGGTGCTGAGCAGTTCTTC; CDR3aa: CASSSTSGRGAEQFF
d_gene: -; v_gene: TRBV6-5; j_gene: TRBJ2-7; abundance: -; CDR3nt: TGTGCCAGCATCAGACCAGGGATCTCCTACGAGCAGTACTTC; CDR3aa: CASIRPGISYEQYF
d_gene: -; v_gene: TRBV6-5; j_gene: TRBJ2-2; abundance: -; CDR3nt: TGTGCCAGCAGTTCGAGGGGCTCGTTGACCGGGGAGCTGTTTTTT; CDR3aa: CASSSRGSLTGELFF
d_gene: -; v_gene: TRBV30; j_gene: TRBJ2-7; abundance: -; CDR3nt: TGTGCCTGGAGTGTTTCTGGGCGTCTGATCTACGAGCAGTACTTC; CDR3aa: CAWSVSGRLIYEQYF
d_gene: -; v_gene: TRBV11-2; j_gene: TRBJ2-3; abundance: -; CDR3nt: TGTGCCAGCAGCCCTATTCGGACTGGGGGAACAGATACGCAGTATTTT; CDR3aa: CASSPIRTGGTDTQYF
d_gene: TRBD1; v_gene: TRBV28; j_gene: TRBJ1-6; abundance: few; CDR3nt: TGTGCCAGCAGTTTACCCGACAGGGGAAATTCACCCCTCCACTTT; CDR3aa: CASSLPDRGNSPLHF
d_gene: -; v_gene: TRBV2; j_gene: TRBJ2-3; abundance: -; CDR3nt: TGTGCCAGCATCGCCGATGGGACAGATACGCAGTATTTT; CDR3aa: CASIADGTDTQYF
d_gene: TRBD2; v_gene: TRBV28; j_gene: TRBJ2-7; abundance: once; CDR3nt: TGTGCCAGCAGTTCTCCCGGACTAGCGGGAGAGGAGCAGTACTTC; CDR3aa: CASSSPGLAGEEQYF
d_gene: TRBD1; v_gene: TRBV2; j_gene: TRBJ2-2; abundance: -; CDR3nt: TGTGCCAGCAGCGAGACAGGGAAGAACACCGGGGAGCTGTTTTTT; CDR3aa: CASSETGKNTGELFF
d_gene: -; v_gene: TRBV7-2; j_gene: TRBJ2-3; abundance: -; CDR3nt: TGTGCCAGCAGCTTAACAGATACGCAGTATTTT; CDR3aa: CASSLTDTQYF
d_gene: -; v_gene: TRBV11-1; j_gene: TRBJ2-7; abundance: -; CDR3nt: TGTGCCAGCAGCCAGGGACTCGTTGATTACGAGCAGTACTTC; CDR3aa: CASSQGLVDYEQYF
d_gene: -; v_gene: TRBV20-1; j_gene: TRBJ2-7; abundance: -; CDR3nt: TGCAGTGCTAGTCCGGGGCTTAGAGCGAGGGAGCAGTACTTC; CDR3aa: CSASPGLRAREQYF
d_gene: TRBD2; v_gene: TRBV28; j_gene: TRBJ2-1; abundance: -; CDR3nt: TGTGCCAGCAGTTTAAGGACTAGCGGGAGAGTAGGAGAGCAGTTCTTC; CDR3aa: CASSLRTSGRVGEQFF
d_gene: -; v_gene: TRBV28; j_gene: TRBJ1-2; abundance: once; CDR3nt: TGTGCCAGCAGACAATCGGGGGGCCATGGCTACACCTTC; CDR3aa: CASRQSGGHGYTF
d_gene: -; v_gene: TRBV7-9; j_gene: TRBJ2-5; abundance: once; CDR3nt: TGTGCCAGCAGCCCCGGGGGCAGGGAAGAGACCCAGTACTTC; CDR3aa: CASSPGGREETQYF
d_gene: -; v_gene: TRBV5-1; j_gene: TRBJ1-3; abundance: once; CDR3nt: TGCGCCAGCAGCTTGGACAGCCAACGGGCTGGAAACACCATATATTTT; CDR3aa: CASSLDSQRAGNTIYF
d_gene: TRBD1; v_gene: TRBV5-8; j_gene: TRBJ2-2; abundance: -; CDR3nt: TGTGCCAGCAGCATCAGGGACAGCAACACCGGGGAGCTGTTTTTT; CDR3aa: CASSIRDSNTGELFF
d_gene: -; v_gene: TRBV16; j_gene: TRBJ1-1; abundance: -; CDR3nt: TGTGCCAGCAGCCCAGGGACGGGCACTGAAGCTTTCTTT; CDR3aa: CASSPGTGTEAFF
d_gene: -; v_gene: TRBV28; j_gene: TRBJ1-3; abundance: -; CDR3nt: TGTGCCAGCACCCGTCCCGTCTCTGGAAACACCATATATTTT; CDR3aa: CASTRPVSGNTIYF
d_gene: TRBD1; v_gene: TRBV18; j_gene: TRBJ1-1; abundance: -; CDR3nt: TGTGCCAGCTCACCCGGGACAGCCCTTCCTTTCTTT; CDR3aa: CASSPGTALPFF
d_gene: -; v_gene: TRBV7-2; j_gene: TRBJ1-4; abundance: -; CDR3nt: TGTGCCAGCAGCCCGGGCAGGGTATATACTAATGAAAAACTGTTTTTT; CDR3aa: CASSPGRVYTNEKLFF
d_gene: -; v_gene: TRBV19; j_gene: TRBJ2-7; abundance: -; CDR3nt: TGTGCCAGTAGTATTGGGCGGAACTCCTACGAGCAGTACTTC; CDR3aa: CASSIGRNSYEQYF
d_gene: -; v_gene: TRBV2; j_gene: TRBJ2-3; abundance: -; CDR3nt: TGTGCCAGCAGTGATATTTTAGCGGTTGGCACAGATACGCAGTATTTT; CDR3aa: CASSDILAVGTDTQYF
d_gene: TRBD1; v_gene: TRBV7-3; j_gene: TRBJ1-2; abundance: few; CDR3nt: TGTGCCAGCAGCCAATCAGGGGGCTATGGCTACACCTTC; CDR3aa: CASSQSGGYGYTF
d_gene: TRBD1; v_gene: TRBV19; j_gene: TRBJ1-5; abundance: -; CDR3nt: TGTGCCAGTAGTGCCCGGGACAGGGGGATTATTAGCAATCAGCCCCAGCATTTT; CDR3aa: CASSARDRGIISNQPQHF
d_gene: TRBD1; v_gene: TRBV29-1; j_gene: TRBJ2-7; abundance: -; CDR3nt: TGCAGCGTTGCGACAGGGGGCCTGAGAGAGCAGTACTTC; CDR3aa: CSVATGGLREQYF
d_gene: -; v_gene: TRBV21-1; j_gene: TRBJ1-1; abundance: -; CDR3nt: TGTGCCAGCAGCACCCCGGGCCTGAACACTGAAGCTTTCTTT; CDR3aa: CASSTPGLNTEAFF
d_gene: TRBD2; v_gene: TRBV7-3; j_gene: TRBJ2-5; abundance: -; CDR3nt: TGTGCCAGCAGCCGAGATGGGGGGGGGTTTCAGGAGACCCAGTACTTC; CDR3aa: CASSRDGGGFQETQYF
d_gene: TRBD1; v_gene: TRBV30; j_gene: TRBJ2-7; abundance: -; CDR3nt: TGTGCCTGGAGTTTGACAGGGAACGAGCAGTACTTC; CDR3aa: CAWSLTGNEQYF
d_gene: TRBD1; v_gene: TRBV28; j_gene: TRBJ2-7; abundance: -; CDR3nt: TGTGCCAGCAGTACTCCGGGACAGGCTTACGAGCAGTACTTC; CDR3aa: CASSTPGQAYEQYF
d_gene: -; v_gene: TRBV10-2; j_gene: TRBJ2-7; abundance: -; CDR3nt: TGCGCCAGCAGTGATCCCGGGGGAGAGATCCCCTACGAGCAGTACTTC; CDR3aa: CASSDPGGEIPYEQYF
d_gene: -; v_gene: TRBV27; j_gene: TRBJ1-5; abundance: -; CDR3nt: TGTGCCAGCAGTGTCTCTTCGGGTGGGAGCAATCAGCCCCAGCATTTT; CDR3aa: CASSVSSGGSNQPQHF
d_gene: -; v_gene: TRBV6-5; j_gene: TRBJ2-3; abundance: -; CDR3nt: TGTGCCAGCAGTTACTCTGGGGGAGCGATAGATACGCAGTATTTT; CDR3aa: CASSYSGGAIDTQYF
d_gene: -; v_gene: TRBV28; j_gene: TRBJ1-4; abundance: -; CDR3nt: TGTGCCAGCAGTTTAACGGGGGCTGGTGAAAAACTGTTTTTT; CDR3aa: CASSLTGAGEKLFF
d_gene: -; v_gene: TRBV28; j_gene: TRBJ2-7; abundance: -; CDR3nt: TGTGCCAGCACCCGAGGCTACGAGCAGTACTTC; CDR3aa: CASTRGYEQYF
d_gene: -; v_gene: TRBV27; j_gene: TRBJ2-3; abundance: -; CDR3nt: TGTGCCAGCAGACTAGGACCAGTCACAGATACGCAGTATTTT; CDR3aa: CASRLGPVTDTQYF
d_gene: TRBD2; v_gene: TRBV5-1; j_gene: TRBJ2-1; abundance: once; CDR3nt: TGCGCCAGCAGCTTGGGGCTAGCGGGAGGTGACAATGAGCAGTTCTTC; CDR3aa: CASSLGLAGGDNEQFF
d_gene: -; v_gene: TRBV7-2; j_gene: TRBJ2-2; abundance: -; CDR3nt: TGTGCCAGCAGCCCCCGCGCCATCCTCGGGGAGCTGTTTTTT; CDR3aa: CASSPRAILGELFF